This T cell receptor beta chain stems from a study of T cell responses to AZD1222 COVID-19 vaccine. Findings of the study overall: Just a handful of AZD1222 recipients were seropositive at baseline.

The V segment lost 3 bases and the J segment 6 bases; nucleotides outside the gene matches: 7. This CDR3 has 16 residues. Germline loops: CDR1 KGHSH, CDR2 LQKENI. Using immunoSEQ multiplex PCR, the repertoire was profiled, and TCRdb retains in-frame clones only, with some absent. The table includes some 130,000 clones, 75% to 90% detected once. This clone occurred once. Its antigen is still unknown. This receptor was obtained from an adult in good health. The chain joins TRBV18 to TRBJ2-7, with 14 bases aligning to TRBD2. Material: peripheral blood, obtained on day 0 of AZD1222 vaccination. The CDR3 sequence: CASSPQETSGRGEQYF. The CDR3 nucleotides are TGTGCCAGCTCACCGCAGGAGACTAGCGGGAGGGGCGAGCAGTACTTC.